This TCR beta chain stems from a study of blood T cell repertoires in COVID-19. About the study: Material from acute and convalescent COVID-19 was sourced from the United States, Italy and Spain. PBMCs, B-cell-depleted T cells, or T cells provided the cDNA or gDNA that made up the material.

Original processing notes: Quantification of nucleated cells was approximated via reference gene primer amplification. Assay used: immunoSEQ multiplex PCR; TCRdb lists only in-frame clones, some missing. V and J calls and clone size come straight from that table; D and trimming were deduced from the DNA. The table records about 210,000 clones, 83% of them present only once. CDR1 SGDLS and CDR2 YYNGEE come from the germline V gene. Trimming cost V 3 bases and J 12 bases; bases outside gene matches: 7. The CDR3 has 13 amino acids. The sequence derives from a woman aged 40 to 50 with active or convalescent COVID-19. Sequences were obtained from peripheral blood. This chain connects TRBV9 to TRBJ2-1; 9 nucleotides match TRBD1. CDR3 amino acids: CASSADRGGGQFF. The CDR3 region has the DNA TGTGCCAGCAGCGCGGACAGGGGAGGTGGGCAGTTCTTC.